This T cell receptor (beta chain) was recorded in a study of T cells in Graves' hyperthyroidism and ophthalmopathy. Study at large: Pretreatment peripheral blood was obtained at initial diagnosis.

The germline CDR1 and CDR2 sequences are SEHNR and FQNEAQ (reference sequence). The CDR3 runs to 17 residues. The J segment lost 6 bases and the V segment lost 5 bases, leaving 17 bases of the junction unmatched. Hyperthyroidism was newly diagnosed in patients aged 18 to 65 (duration under 2 months). Using more than 8 ml of fresh peripheral blood, PBMCs were prepared. In its sample, this clonotype was seen many times. What it recognizes is unknown. Amplified regions were TCR beta CDR3 sequences from RNA transcripts. HTBI primers were employed in a first-round RT-PCR of the TCR CDR3. TCRdb used MiXCR to reprocess the multiplex PCR reads, holding one entry per CDR3 protein. The sample contains around 690,000 distinct CDR3 sequences, approximately 15% of which appear only once. Study outcomes and limitations: Most expanded thyroid clonotypes above 0.001 recurred in blood.

Sequencing was done on a sample of blood. The receptor's source is a man in his forties or fifties with Graves' hyperthyroidism. The genes are TRBV7-9 and TRBJ2-3; 7 bases are a match to TRBD1. CDR3 nucleotides: TGTGCCAGCAGCGTCGAAAGAGGGGGCAGGGCGAGGGATACGCAGTATTTT. This translates into CASSVERGGRARDTQYF.